This paragraph reports one T cell receptor beta chain. The method was immunoSEQ multiplex PCR; TCRdb's version includes in-frame clones alone and lacks a portion of them. In the table there are 70,000 or so clones, roughly 91% of which are singletons. CDR3 length: 15 residues. With 7 bases clipped from V and 4 bases from J, the junction kept 10 bases outside the gene matches. Germline V gene lookup returns CDR1 LNHDA and CDR2 SQIVND (reference sequence). These data are taken from a study of technical replicates of blood from a few donors. The rearrangement links TRBV19 to TRBJ1-3; 7 nucleotides match TRBD1. The clonotype originates from a human donor in good health. Some clones in this sample may be carry-over from other donors' samples. Sequencing was done on a sample of T cells isolated from PBMCs. The CDR3 DNA sequence: TGTGCCAGTACACCCCCCGGACAGGTCGGAAACACCATATATTTT. Its translation: CASTPPGQVGNTIYF.